The 21 T cell receptor beta chains below all came from one sample that was sequenced in a study of shared clonotypes between healthy human individuals. The data were produced by immunoSEQ multiplex PCR, yet TCRdb's version contains in-frame clones alone and is incomplete. Here the sample spans about 1 million clones, about 80% being singletons. Source material: memory CD4+ T cells sorted from blood. Described subset: CD45RA-negative fraction. The receptors originated from a man aged 18 to 29 in good health.

This clone was seen ten or more times. This chain uses TRBV5-1 with TRBJ1-3; no clear D gene. This CDR3 contains 13 residues. The V end lost 2 bases, the J end lost 1 base, and 4 bases lay between the germline ends. Germline V gene sequence: CDR1 SGHRS, CDR2 YFSETQ. The CDR3 DNA reads as TGCGCCAGCAGCTTCAGTTCTGGAAACACCATATATTTT. Protein: CASSFSSGNTIYF.

The chain links TRBV7-9 to TRBJ2-5; D unresolved. Trimming stripped 3 bases from V and 3 bases from J, with 11 bases between. From germline, CDR1 is SEHNR and CDR2 FQNEAQ (reference sequence). This CDR3 contains 14 residues. This CDR3 is CASSFRTDKETQYF. The CDR3 nucleotides read TGTGCCAGCAGCTTTCGAACAGATAAAGAGACCCAGTACTTC.

This chain links TRBV2 with TRBJ2-2; no clear D. The CDR3 sequence is 13 residues long. Trimming left V 4 bases short and J 7 bases short, with 10 bases between. In germline, CDR1 is SNHLY, CDR2 FYNNEI. CDR3 nucleotides: TGTGCCAGCAGTGTGGGTGCAGTCGGGGAGCTGTTTTTT. Translating it yields CASSVGAVGELFF.

The chain couples TRBV2 to TRBJ2-3; 9 nucleotides line up with TRBD2. Germline loops: CDR1 SNHLY, CDR2 FYNNEI. CDR3 length equals 16 residues. The trim removed 7 bases at V and 2 bases at J, leaving 10 bases unmatched. Written as DNA, the CDR3 is TGTGCCAGCACCCCTAGCGGGACTAGGCTCACAGATACGCAGTATTTT. Its protein is CASTPSGTRLTDTQYF. Combining the CDR3 with reference TRBV2 and TRBJ2-3 gives the whole variable domain EPEVTQTPSHQVTQMGQEVILRCVPISNHLYFYWYRQILGQKVEFLVSFYNNEISEKSEIFDDQFSVERPDGSNFTLKIRSTKLEDSAMYFCASTPSGTRLTDTQYFGPGTRLTVL.

V gene TRBV7-2 combines with J gene TRBJ2-4, with 12 bases identical to TRBD2. The germline CDR1 and CDR2 sequences are SGHTA and FQGNSA. Losses at the gene ends were 5 bases for V and 7 bases for J; bases not matched to a gene: 3. This CDR3 has 14 amino acids. The CDR3 region is CASSHGLAGNIQYF. The CDR3 DNA reads as TGTGCCAGCAGCCATGGACTAGCGGGGAACATTCAGTACTTC.

V is TRBV9 and J is TRBJ2-7; D is undetermined. CDR3 length equals 15 residues. V dropped 4 bases and J dropped 3 bases, with 17 bases sitting between them. Germline CDR1 reads SGDLS; CDR2 reads YYNGEE. The CDR3 DNA reads as TGTGCCAGCAGCCCCCGTTTGGGCGGATACTACGAGCAGTACTTC. It codes for CASSPRLGGYYEQYF.

This chain links TRBV7-2 with TRBJ1-5; possible D gene TRBD1, 6 bases. The CDR3 has 15 residues. The V end was cut by 7 bases, the J end by 5 bases, with 18 bases between. Per germline, CDR1 SGHTA and CDR2 FQGNSA. The CDR3 region has the DNA TGTGCCAGCACCCCGGGAAGCAGGGGCGATCAGCCCCAGCATTTT. As protein: CASTPGSRGDQPQHF.

The rearrangement links TRBV18 to TRBJ1-5; D might be TRBD1 (5 bases). This CDR3 spans 14 amino acids. The germline V gene encodes CDR1 KGHSH and CDR2 LQKENI. V was cut by 2 bases and J by 4 bases, with 9 bases left in between. This chain's CDR3 is CASSPAGPNQPQHF. CDR3 bases: TGTGCCAGCTCACCAGCAGGGCCGAATCAGCCCCAGCATTTT.

The chain uses TRBV10-3 and TRBJ1-5, with no clear D. V lost 0 bases and J lost 6, with 6 bases in between. Germline V gene lookup returns CDR1 ENHRY and CDR2 SYGVKD. The CDR3 consists of 13 residues. The CDR3, as DNA: TGTGCCATCAGTGAGTCGATGGCTCAGCCCCAGCATTTT. Translated: CAISESMAQPQHF.

V is TRBV5-5 and J is TRBJ1-5; D is undetermined. V was cut by 3 bases and J by 3 bases, with 13 bases left in between. The CDR3 spans 15 residues. Germline V CDR1 and CDR2: SGHKS, YYEKEE (reference sequence). For the CDR3, the DNA is TGTGCCAGCAGCTCGCAAGGTGGAGTCAATCAGCCCCAGCATTTT. Translation: CASSSQGGVNQPQHF.

This rearrangement joins TRBV18 to TRBJ2-7; D call uncertain. This CDR3 has 13 residues. CDR1 is KGHSH, CDR2 LQKENI, per germline. V lost 2 bases and J lost 6, with 11 bases in between. CDR3 DNA: TGTGCCAGCTCACCAAGTGGGATCGGCGAGCAGTACTTC. Translating it yields CASSPSGIGEQYF.

This chain links TRBV30 with TRBJ2-5, with a tentative D call TRBD2 (6 bases). The CDR3 runs 11 residues. V lost 3 bases and J lost 11, with 13 bases in between. CDR1 is GTSNPN and CDR2 is SVGIG in the germline V gene (reference sequence). CDR3 nucleotide sequence: TGTGCCTGGAGGACCCGTCGGGAGCAGTACTTC. Amino acids: CAWRTRREQYF.

The V call is TRBV4-1, the J call TRBJ2-1; D perhaps matches TRBD1 (6 bases). Germline V gives CDR1 MGHRA, CDR2 YSYEKL. CDR3 size: 15 residues. The V gene lost 0 bases and the J gene lost 3 bases, with 9 bases spanning the gap. This CDR3 is CASSQDSGHYNEQFF. The CDR3 DNA follows: TGCGCCAGCAGCCAAGATTCGGGACACTACAATGAGCAGTTCTTC.

This clone came up a few times. The chain carries TRBV2 and TRBJ2-1; no reliable D call. There are 11 residues in the CDR3. Deletions cut 6 bases from V and 10 bases from J, with 10 bases between. Germline CDR1 SNHLY, CDR2 FYNNEI. CDR3 DNA sequence: TGTGCCAGCAGATCTTACGTCGAGCAGTTCTTC. It encodes CASRSYVEQFF. The full variable domain, rest sourced from reference TRBV2 and TRBJ2-1, is EPEVTQTPSHQVTQMGQEVILRCVPISNHLYFYWYRQILGQKVEFLVSFYNNEISEKSEIFDDQFSVERPDGSNFTLKIRSTKLEDSAMYFCASRSYVEQFFGPGTRLTVL.

This chain links TRBV28 with TRBJ2-7; D is perhaps TRBD1 (7 bases). Trimming left V 10 bases short and J 2 bases short, with 18 bases between. Germline V gene data show CDR1 as MDHEN and CDR2 as SYDVKM. The CDR3 length is 14 residues. The CDR3 loop is CATQGGGHTYEQYF. The CDR3 DNA is TGTGCCACCCAGGGGGGTGGACATACCTACGAGCAGTACTTC.

This chain connects TRBV7-8 to TRBJ2-7, with 10 bases lining up with TRBD1. From germline, CDR1 is SGHVS and CDR2 FQNEAQ. The CDR3 totals 15 residues. V lost 5 bases to trimming and J lost 6 bases; unmatched junction nucleotides: 10. CDR3 DNA sequence: TGTGCCAGCAGCCGGCTACCGGGACAGGGGATCGAGCAGTACTTC. Translation: CASSRLPGQGIEQYF. The full variable domain, its missing parts supplied by reference TRBV7-8 and TRBJ2-7, is GAGVSQSPRYKVAKRGQDVALRCDPISGHVSLFWYQQALGQGPEFLTYFQNEAQLDKSGLPSDRFFAERPEGSVSTLKIQRTQQEDSAVYLCASSRLPGQGIEQYFGPGTRLTVT.

This chain links TRBV7-3 with TRBJ2-7; the match to TRBD1 covers 7 bases. The CDR3 has 14 residues. Germline V gene lookup returns CDR1 SGHTA and CDR2 FQGTGA. J gave up 2 bases and V 3 bases, and 4 bases lay outside the gene matches. This chain's CDR3 is CASSLGTVTYEQYF. As DNA, the CDR3 is TGTGCCAGCAGCTTGGGGACAGTTACCTACGAGCAGTACTTC.

Regarding this clone: The same CDR3 also results from other DNA sequences found in this sample. V gene TRBV5-1 combines with J gene TRBJ1-6; D gene ambiguous. V lost 0 bases, J lost 0 bases, and 7 bases lay in between. The germline V gene has CDR1 SGHRS and CDR2 YFSETQ. The CDR3 has 16 amino acids. CDR3 sequence: CASSLVGSSYNSPLHF. In DNA form, the CDR3 reads TGCGCCAGCAGCTTGGTAGGGAGCTCCTATAATTCACCCCTCCACTTT. Looking up the rest from reference TRBV5-1 and TRBJ1-6 gives the full variable domain: KAGVTQTPRYLIKTRGQQVTLSCSPISGHRSVSWYQQTPGQGLQFLFEYFSETQRNKGNFPGRFSGRQFSNSRSEMNVSTLELGDSALYLCASSLVGSSYNSPLHFGNGTRLTVT.

This clone was recorded many times. The V and J genes are TRBV2 and TRBJ1-2; D not certain. The germline V and J ends were trimmed by 8 bases and 6 bases, with 10 bases remaining between them. The CDR3 covers 11 residues. Germline CDR1 and CDR2: SNHLY and FYNNEI. CDR3 residues: CASCLRDGYTF. The CDR3 DNA is TGTGCCAGCTGCCTGCGGGATGGCTACACCTTC.

The V and J genes are TRBV5-1 and TRBJ2-7, with TRBD2 identical over 11 bases. This CDR3 is built from 15 residues. V lost 5 bases to trimming and J lost 3 bases; unmatched junction nucleotides: 7. CDR1 and CDR2 from the germline V gene are SGHRS and YFSETQ. CDR3 DNA: TGCGCCAGCAGTTGGGCCGGGACTAGCGGCTACGAGCAGTACTTC. It specifies CASSWAGTSGYEQYF.

The gene calls are TRBV30 and TRBJ1-1; D unclear. Germline loops: CDR1 GTSNPN, CDR2 SVGIG (reference sequence). Trimming removed 2 bases at V and 8 bases at J, with 12 bases between. CDR3 size: 12 residues. The DNA for the CDR3 is TGTGCCTGGAGTATTGCCCAAGTCGAAGCTTTCTTT. Protein sequence: CAWSIAQVEAFF.